The clone carrying this T cell receptor beta chain was recorded a few times. Its antigen is unknown. The data belong to a study of T-cell reconstitution after alpha-beta-depleted transplantation in children. The study, taken as a whole, reports: The study reportedly traced alpha-beta T cells about two months after transplant to several hundred expanded graft clones. Surviving thymic progenitors and recipient T cells were the source of high TCRbeta diversity at day 60 in some patients. Among T cells one year after transplant, newly produced cells accounted for most counts and diversity.

Unique molecular identifiers were incorporated into the prepared TCRbeta library. A single record per CDR3 protein comes from TCRdb applying MiXCR to the PCR reads. The table shows 500,000 or so distinct CDR3 sequences, with over 9.5% occurring only once. The CDR3 consists of 14 residues. Germline V gene data show CDR1 as SGHDT and CDR2 as YYEEEE. The germline V and J ends were trimmed by 3 bases and 1 base, with 8 bases remaining between them. The genes are TRBV5-6 and TRBJ2-1, with no clear D. Sequencing was performed on PBMCs, mostly from graft donor cells, taken 180 days after TCRalphabeta/CD19-depleted stem cell transplant. The TCR comes from a female patient under 10 years old who had a stem cell transplant for aplastic anemia, so the T cells may come from the graft donor. The CDR3, as DNA: TGTGCCAGCAGCTCCCTTGGGTCCTACAATGAGCAGTTCTTC. It codes for CASSSLGSYNEQFF. The full variable domain, in which reference TRBV5-6 and TRBJ2-1 provide the parts outside the CDR3, is DAGVTQSPTHLIKTRGQQVTLRCSPKSGHDTVSWYQQALGQGPQFIFQYYEEEERQRGNFPDRFSGHQFPNYSSELNVNALLLGDSALYLCASSSLGSYNEQFFGPGTRLTVL.